This T cell receptor beta chain was recovered during a study of T cell responses to AZD1222 COVID-19 vaccine. General study findings and limits: Donor demographics were predominantly white British with a female majority; clonal diversity may be underestimated.

Turning to this clone: Its target is unknown.

From germline, CDR1 is SGDLS and CDR2 YYNGEE. This CDR3 contains 14 residues. Trimming removed 4 bases at V and 3 bases at J, with 13 bases between. Using immunoSEQ multiplex PCR, the repertoire was profiled, and TCRdb retains in-frame clones only, with some absent. The table has around 150,000 clones, approximately 90% seen once. The input for sequencing was peripheral blood, taken on day 0 of MenACWY control vaccination. This clonotype originated in an adult in good health. This chain uses TRBV9 with TRBJ2-5, with D possibly TRBD2 on 6 matching bases. The CDR3 loop reads CASSLDLAEETQYF. The CDR3 nucleotides read TGTGCCAGCAGCCTTGACTTAGCGGAAGAGACCCAGTACTTC.